The rows below give T cell receptor beta chains drawn from one sample of a study of blood T cell repertoires in COVID-19. Profiling relied on immunoSEQ multiplex PCR, and the TCRdb table lists in-frame clones only, not all of them. The sample yields roughly 110,000 clones, roughly 90% seen once. The sample was peripheral blood. The receptor set was obtained from a woman in her sixties or seventies who had recovered from COVID-19. Both conserved end residues are part of each CDR3. The order of the fields is clone size, D gene, J gene, V gene, CDR3 protein, CDR3 DNA. The D gene is left open where the match is weak. Clone size appears in some rows only: once, few, many, or a class for an expanded clone.

NA,NA,TRBJ1-1,TRBV20-1,CSARLSEAFF,TGCAGTGCTAGATTATCTGAAGCTTTCTTT
NA,TRBD1,TRBJ1-2,TRBV5-1,CASSFFPGTGGAGYTF,TGCGCCAGCAGCTTTTTTCCCGGGACAGGGGGCGCAGGCTACACCTTC
once,NA,TRBJ2-5,TRBV18,CASSPAQAHQETQYF,TGTGCCAGCTCACCAGCCCAGGCCCACCAAGAGACCCAGTACTTC
NA,TRBD1,TRBJ1-2,TRBV6-1,CASSEWDRVGYGYTF,TGTGCCAGCAGTGAATGGGACAGGGTCGGGTATGGCTACACCTTC
NA,NA,TRBJ2-6,TRBV7-2,CASSLHGSGANVLTF,TGTGCCAGCAGCTTACACGGCTCTGGGGCCAACGTCCTGACTTTC
few,NA,TRBJ1-6,TRBV12-1,CASSAQGRPSISCNSPLHF,TGTGCCAGCAGCGCACAGGGGAGACCGTCGATTAGCTGTAATTCACCCCTCCACTTT
NA,TRBD1,TRBJ1-1,TRBV6-2/TRBV6-3,CASSRDRGYTEAFF,TGTGCCAGCAGTCGGGACAGGGGTTACACTGAAGCTTTCTTT
NA,NA,TRBJ1-1,TRBV7-2,CASSFPRGPNTEAFF,TGTGCCAGCAGCTTCCCCAGGGGACCGAACACTGAAGCTTTCTTT
NA,NA,TRBJ2-3,TRBV11-3,CASSLRLGVGTDTQYF,TGTGCCAGCAGCCTAAGACTCGGAGTAGGCACAGATACGCAGTATTTT
NA,NA,TRBJ1-5,TRBV4-2,CASSHRSGSWQPQHF,TGTGCCAGCAGCCATAGGTCAGGTTCATGGCAGCCCCAGCATTTT
NA,NA,TRBJ1-4,TRBV21-1,CASSNLDRGEKLFF,TGTGCCAGCAGCAACTTGGACAGGGGGGAAAAACTGTTTTTT